These 24 T cell receptor beta chains came from one sample sequenced in a study of blood T cell repertoires in COVID-19. The repertoire was sequenced with immunoSEQ multiplex PCR; TCRdb's copy has only in-frame clones and lacks some. This table has about 240,000 clones, over 75% appearing once. Sequenced input: peripheral blood. The receptors were sampled from a young man who had recovered from COVID-19.

This chain links TRBV3-1 (or the pseudogene TRBV3-2) with TRBJ1-1, with a possible D match to TRBD1 (6 bases). Trimming took off 1 base at V and 1 base at J, with 10 bases between the two ends. From germline, CDR1 is LGHDT and CDR2 YNNKEL (reference sequence). CDR3 size: 15 residues. In nucleotides, the CDR3 is TGTGCCAGCAGCCAAGGTTCGGGACAGAACACTGAAGCTTTCTTT. Translation: CASSQGSGQNTEAFF.

Worth noting for this clone: Possible read error: a much larger clone is one base away. This chain links TRBV5-4 with TRBJ2-5; D is uncertain. V dropped 1 base and J dropped 5 bases, with 6 bases sitting between them. Germline V gene sequence: CDR1 SGHNT, CDR2 YYREEE (reference sequence). The CDR3 loop spans 12 amino acids. The CDR3 DNA reads TGTGCCAGCAGCTTGTTCGGGGAGACCCAGTACTTC. Amino acids: CASSLFGETQYF. Supplemented by reference TRBV5-4 and TRBJ2-5, the full variable domain reads ETGVTQSPTHLIKTRGQQVTLRCSSQSGHNTVSWYQQALGQGPQFIFQYYREEENGRGNFPPRFSGLQFPNYSSELNVNALELDDSALYLCASSLFGETQYFGPGTRLLVL.

This clone was counted only a few times. CDR3 amino acids: CASSVDRWGNQPQHF. The CDR3 coding sequence is TGTGCCAGCAGCGTGGACAGGTGGGGCAATCAGCCCCAGCATTTT. The gene calls are TRBV2 and TRBJ1-5, with 7 bases fitting TRBD1. Per germline, CDR1 SNHLY and CDR2 FYNNEI. The CDR3 spans 15 residues. V shed 6 bases and J 2 bases; nucleotides not matched to a gene: 7.

This chain links TRBV6-1 with TRBJ2-7; 7 nucleotides line up with TRBD1. CDR1 and CDR2 (germline): MNHNS, SASEGT. This CDR3 comprises 18 residues. V shed 2 bases, J shed 3 bases, and the junction held 16 bases outside the gene matches. CDR3 sequence (DNA): TGTGCCAGCAGTGAATTTAGTTGGGACAGAGCTCAAATCTACGAGCAGTACTTC. It codes for CASSEFSWDRAQIYEQYF.

The rearrangement links TRBV7-9 to TRBJ1-1; no definite D call. V shed 5 bases and J shed 1 base, with 5 bases lying between them. The CDR3 is 12 residues long. Germline lookup yields CDR1 SEHNR and CDR2 FQNEAQ (reference sequence). The CDR3 region is CASSAGNTEAFF. The CDR3 DNA is TGTGCCAGCAGCGCAGGGAACACTGAAGCTTTCTTT. The variable domain in full, completed from reference TRBV7-9 and TRBJ1-1, reads DTGVSQNPRHKITKRGQNVTFRCDPISEHNRLYWYRQTLGQGPEFLTYFQNEAQLEKSRLLSDRFSAERPKGSFSTLEIQRTEQGDSAMYLCASSAGNTEAFFGQGTRLTVV.

The rearrangement joins TRBV6-5 to TRBJ1-6; TRBD1 agrees at 9 bases. CDR1 is MNHEY and CDR2 is SVGAGI in the germline V gene. CDR3 size: 15 residues. The junction had 11 bases not matched to a gene; V was cut back by 7 bases and J by 10 bases. CDR3 in DNA: TGTGCCAGCATTCGGGACAGGGATGACTGGTCACCCCTCCACTTT. Translated, it gives CASIRDRDDWSPLHF.

Only a few counts were recorded for this clone. The chain has TRBV7-2 and TRBJ1-2; D remains unclear. The CDR3 runs to 11 residues. Germline V gives CDR1 SGHTA, CDR2 FQGNSA. Trimming left V 11 bases short and J 4 bases short, with 11 bases between. The chain's CDR3 is CAGGSTYGYTF. Written as DNA, the CDR3 is TGTGCCGGCGGCAGTACCTATGGCTACACCTTC.

This clone was observed a few times. Other DNA sequences within the sample encode an identical CDR3. V and J are TRBV6-2 or TRBV6-3 and TRBJ1-5; D gene uncertain. CDR1 is MNHEY and CDR2 is SVGEGT in the germline V gene. The CDR3 spans 13 residues. The V and J ends lost 6 bases and 0 bases respectively, with 6 bases between them. CDR3 sequence (DNA): TGTGCCAGCAGCCCGTATAGCAATCAGCCCCAGCATTTT. It encodes CASSPYSNQPQHF.

J is TRBJ2-1 and V is TRBV7-6; possibly TRBD2 for D (6 bases). The CDR3 is 16 amino acids. Germline V gene data show CDR1 as SGHVS and CDR2 as FNYEAQ. The V end lost 1 base, the J end lost 3 bases, and 13 bases lay between the germline ends. The CDR3 nucleotides read TGTGCCAGCAGCTTAGTTTCTGGCGGGGACTACAATGAGCAGTTCTTC. Its protein product is CASSLVSGGDYNEQFF.

The chain carries TRBV7-6 and TRBJ2-5, with D perhaps matching TRBD2 (5 bases). Trimming stripped 7 bases from V and 5 bases from J, with 20 bases between. The CDR3 loop spans 15 amino acids. Germline-derived CDR1 and CDR2 are SGHVS and FNYEAQ. CDR3 sequence reads: CASTLPPGGGETQYF. The CDR3 region has the DNA TGTGCCAGCACCCTGCCCCCAGGTGGCGGGGAGACCCAGTACTTC. Variable domain in full (rest from reference TRBV7-6 and TRBJ2-5): GAGVSQSPRYKVTKRGQDVALRCDPISGHVSLYWYRQALGQGPEFLTYFNYEAQQDKSGLPNDRFSAERPEGSISTLTIQRTEQRDSAMYRCASTLPPGGGETQYFGPGTRLLVL.

The chain couples TRBV6-5 to TRBJ2-5, with a tentative D call TRBD1 (5 bases). Germline V CDR1 and CDR2: MNHEY, SVGAGI. The CDR3 length is 13 residues. Between the trimmed V and J ends, which lost 6 bases and 4 bases, there was a span of 12 bases. The CDR3 here is CASRMGRRETQYF. The CDR3, as DNA: TGTGCCAGCAGAATGGGGCGGAGAGAGACCCAGTACTTC.

This clone was found a few times. The chain has TRBV9 and TRBJ2-2, with unresolved D. CDR3 length equals 15 residues. Trimming removed 0 bases at V and 1 base at J, with 7 bases between. Germline CDR1 is SGDLS and CDR2 is YYNGEE. The CDR3 loop is CASSVVAGNTGELFF. The CDR3 DNA sequence: TGTGCCAGCAGCGTAGTGGCAGGGAACACCGGGGAGCTGTTTTTT. Looking up the rest from reference TRBV9 and TRBJ2-2 gives the full variable domain: DSGVTQTPKHLITATGQRVTLRCSPRSGDLSVYWYQQSLDQGLQFLIQYYNGEERAKGNILERFSAQQFPDLHSELNLSSLELGDSALYFCASSVVAGNTGELFFGEGSRLTVL.

The chain employs TRBV7-2 and TRBJ1-2; TRBD1 is a possible D gene (6 bases). Trimming shortened V by 1 base and J by 8 bases, and 14 bases separated the two germline ends. The CDR3 is 14 amino acids. Germline values: CDR1 SGHTA, CDR2 FQGNSA. CDR3 sequence (DNA): TGTGCCAGCAGCTTAGATACTACAGGGCGAGGCTACACCTTC. This sequence encodes CASSLDTTGRGYTF.

The chain couples TRBV29-1 to TRBJ1-2; 7 bases are a match to TRBD1. Germline CDR1 and CDR2: SQVTM and ANQGSEA. Trimming took 6 bases from V and 7 from J; bases not matched to a gene: 14. The CDR3 runs to 14 residues. The CDR3 protein is CSVAGGTEESGYTF. The CDR3 bases are TGCAGCGTCGCCGGCGGGACAGAAGAATCTGGCTACACCTTC.

The chain has TRBV5-1 and TRBJ1-1, with a possible D match to TRBD1 (6 bases). The germline CDR1 and CDR2 sequences are SGHRS and YFSETQ. Trimming left V 2 bases short and J 3 bases short, with 11 bases between. The CDR3 is 14 amino acids. The CDR3 coding sequence is TGCGCCAGCAGCTTCAGGGGTGGGGACACTGAAGCTTTCTTT. This codes for CASSFRGGDTEAFF.

CDR3 in DNA: TGTGCCAGCTCACCAAGGGGCCACCTTGCAACTAATGAAAAACTGTTTTTT. Translated, it gives CASSPRGHLATNEKLFF. V gene TRBV18 combines with J gene TRBJ1-4; D is perhaps TRBD1 (5 bases). Deletions cut 2 bases from V and 0 bases from J, with 13 bases between. Germline CDR1 KGHSH, CDR2 LQKENI. This CDR3 spans 17 amino acids.

The chain has TRBV2 and TRBJ2-2; TRBD1 matches 7 bases. The CDR3 loop spans 13 amino acids. With 8 bases clipped from V and 4 bases from J, the junction kept 4 bases outside the gene matches. From germline, CDR1 is SNHLY and CDR2 FYNNEI. The CDR3 sequence is CASGGQVTGELFF. In DNA, the CDR3 is TGTGCCAGCGGAGGACAGGTCACCGGGGAGCTGTTTTTT. Drawing the rest from reference TRBV2 and TRBJ2-2, the complete variable domain is EPEVTQTPSHQVTQMGQEVILRCVPISNHLYFYWYRQILGQKVEFLVSFYNNEISEKSEIFDDQFSVERPDGSNFTLKIRSTKLEDSAMYFCASGGQVTGELFFGEGSRLTVL.

The V gene is TRBV10-3, the J gene TRBJ1-6, with D possibly TRBD1 on 6 matching bases. The CDR3 contains 13 residues. V lost 7 bases to trimming and J lost 6 bases, with 10 bases between them. Germline V CDR1 and CDR2: ENHRY, SYGVKD. The CDR3 sequence: CAIMGQINSPLHF. The CDR3 nucleotides read TGTGCCATCATGGGACAAATTAATTCACCCCTCCACTTT.

V usage is TRBV5-6 and J usage is TRBJ1-3; D gene ambiguous. Germline V gives CDR1 SGHDT, CDR2 YYEEEE. The CDR3 is 14 amino acids. V was shortened by 7 bases and J by 3 bases, with 14 bases between the two germline ends. Here the CDR3 reads CASSWAHLGNTIYF. The CDR3 DNA follows: TGTGCCAGCTCCTGGGCACACCTTGGAAACACCATATATTTT.

V usage is TRBV20-1 and J usage is TRBJ1-1; a possible D gene is TRBD1 (6 bases). Trimming removed 3 bases at V and 1 base at J, with 9 bases between. The CDR3 is 13 amino acids. CDR1 and CDR2 from the germline V gene are DFQATT and SNEGSKA (reference sequence). The CDR3 spells CSASLGANTEAFF. The DNA for the CDR3 is TGCAGTGCTAGTCTGGGGGCGAACACTGAAGCTTTCTTT.

V usage is TRBV9 and J usage is TRBJ2-2; 11 bases map to TRBD1. Germline lookup yields CDR1 SGDLS and CDR2 YYNGEE. Trimming removed 4 bases from V and 4 bases from J; junction bases left unmatched: 6. This CDR3 is 16 amino acids long. The CDR3 nucleotides read TGTGCCAGCAGCACCGGACAGGGGGCGTCCACCGGGGAGCTGTTTTTT. Encoded protein: CASSTGQGASTGELFF.

The rearrangement uses TRBV7-9 and TRBJ1-4, with D possibly TRBD1 on 6 matching bases. Germline CDR1 is SEHNR and CDR2 is FQNEAQ (reference sequence). This CDR3 is built from 13 residues. V was shortened by 1 base and J by 8 bases, with 8 bases between the two germline ends. CDR3 bases: TGTGCCAGCAGCTTAGAAACAGGGGAAAAACTGTTTTTT. Its translation is CASSLETGEKLFF.

The V call is TRBV12-3 or TRBV12-4, the J call TRBJ2-3; the match to TRBD1 covers 8 bases. The CDR3 is 13 amino acids. With V trimmed by 5 bases and J by 7 bases, 5 bases remained unmatched. CDR3 loop: CASSPGQGNTQYF. As DNA, the CDR3 is TGTGCCAGCAGTCCCGGACAGGGCAATACGCAGTATTTT.

This clone has just one count. The CDR3 loop is CASSLNYGRGSYTF. The CDR3 nucleotides are TGTGCCAGCAGCTTAAATTACGGCAGGGGGTCCTACACCTTC. The V call is TRBV7-2, the J call TRBJ1-2; 7 nucleotides agree with TRBD1. This CDR3 region has 14 residues. V gave up 2 bases and J gave up 10 bases; unmatched junction bases: 10. Germline CDR1 SGHTA, CDR2 FQGNSA.